This T cell receptor beta chain was obtained from a study of T cell responses to AZD1222 COVID-19 vaccine (dated by TCRdb to the early 2020s). In the study overall: TCR sequencing covered 230 or so trial participants: 207 given two doses of AZD1222 and around 26 given two doses of MenACWY control vaccine. Trial participants were enrolled by age into subgroups of 18-55, 56-69 and 70-plus years, and roughly 150, 30 and 60 TCR-sequenced participants, respectively, were included in these subgroups.

In the paper's terms, the time point label means: baseline before first vaccination. What the treatment or condition label conveys for this sample: meningococcal conjugate vaccine given as trial control. Vaccinee samples came from UK trials COV001 and COV002, including a single-blind randomized controlled phase 2/3 trial of AZD1222 (ChAdOx1 nCoV-19) in healthy adults. Trial participant PBMC samples were collected at day 0 and day 28 after the second dose for TCRbeta chain sequencing. The study at large found these results: Because no day 14 peak-response samples were available, the repertoires could be characterized only after the peak T cell response. Conclusions about previously exposed vaccinees were limited because only six or seven AZD1222 recipients were SARS-CoV-2 seropositive at baseline. CD4 TCRs associated with the vaccine covered the entire spike protein, and the dominant responses were in regions 160-218 and 743-854. Nearly half of unique spike-specific TCRs reportedly recognized epitopes outside regions mutated in the B.1.351 and B.1.1.7 variants. Most participants were white British and females outnumbered males, and the authors suggested that clonal diversity may have been underestimated. In the small 56-69-year group, the increase in depth fell short of significance, most likely because of low power. After two AZD1222 doses, spike-specific TCR breadth and depth were significantly higher than at day 0 and than in MenACWY recipients.

The CDR3 runs 16 amino acids, cysteine and phenylalanine included. Only the CDR3 region is kept as DNA, spanning 48 bases read in frame from base 1. The germline V gene gives CDR1 as SGHNT and CDR2 as YENEEA. V is pared back by 5 bases and J by 6 bases, with 22 bases lying between the germline termini. Turning to this clone: What antigen it recognizes has not been identified. No much larger clone is present one base from it, and per-base qualities are unavailable.

The CDR3 regions of human TCRbeta chains were analyzed by immunosequencing. Regarding the original processing steps: Repertoire TCRs were checked for matches against a reference library of SARS-CoV-2-specific TCRs that had been generated using the MIRA antigen-specificity platform. Breadth was defined as the fraction of unique TCRs that were SARS-CoV-2-associated. Depth was defined as the fraction of total T cells that were SARS-CoV-2-associated. Each spike-specific TCR was assigned to its reactive spike region and to a CD4 or CD8 class using the MIRA data. Log10-transformed breadth and depth values were compared by one-way ANOVA with Sidak's multiple comparisons tests. TCRdb mirrors the immuneACCESS table, restricted to in-frame sequences. Some clones are absent from its copies; in checked studies, under half trace to an unresolved V gene, and the reason for the others is unknown. V, J and clone size reflect that table, while D and trimming were determined from the DNA. Here the sample has some 140,000 clones; roughly nine tenths occur a single time. The ten top clones hold 4.5% to 6% of the sample.

This specimen was peripheral blood, taken on day 0 of MenACWY control vaccination. This sequence uses TRBV11-3 and TRBJ1-2; TRBD1 is possibly the D segment (6 matching bases). This TCR came from an adult in good health. The nucleotide sequence is given as TGTGCCAGCAGCCGCGGCGTTACAGGGAGGGCGCATGGCTACACCTTC. Protein translation: CASSRGVTGRAHGYTF.